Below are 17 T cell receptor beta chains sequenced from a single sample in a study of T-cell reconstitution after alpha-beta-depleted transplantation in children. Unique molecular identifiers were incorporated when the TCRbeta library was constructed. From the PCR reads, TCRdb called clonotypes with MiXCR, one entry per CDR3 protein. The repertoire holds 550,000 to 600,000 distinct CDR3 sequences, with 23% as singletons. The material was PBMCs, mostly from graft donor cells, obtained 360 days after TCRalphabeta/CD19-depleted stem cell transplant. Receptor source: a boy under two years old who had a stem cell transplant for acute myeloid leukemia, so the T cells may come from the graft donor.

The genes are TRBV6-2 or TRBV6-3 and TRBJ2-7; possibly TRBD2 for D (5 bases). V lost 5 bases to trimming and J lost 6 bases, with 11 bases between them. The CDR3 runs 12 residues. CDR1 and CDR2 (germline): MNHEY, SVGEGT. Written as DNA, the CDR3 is TGTGCCAGCAGTCGGTCGGGGATCGAGCAGTACGTC. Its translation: CASSRSGIEQYV.

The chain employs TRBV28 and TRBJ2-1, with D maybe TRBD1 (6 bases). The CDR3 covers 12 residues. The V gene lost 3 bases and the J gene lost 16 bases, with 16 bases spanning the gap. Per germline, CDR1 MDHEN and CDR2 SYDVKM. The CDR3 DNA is TGTGCCAGCAGTTTTCTAGGGCAGGGGAATTTCTTC. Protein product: CASSFLGQGNFF.

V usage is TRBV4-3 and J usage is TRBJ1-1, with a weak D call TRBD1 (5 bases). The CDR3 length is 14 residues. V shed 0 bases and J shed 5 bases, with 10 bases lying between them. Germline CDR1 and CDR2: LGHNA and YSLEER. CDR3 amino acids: CASSQEGEGTEAFF. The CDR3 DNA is TGCGCCAGCAGCCAAGAAGGGGAAGGAACTGAAGCTTTCTTT.

The CDR3 region has the DNA TGTGCCAGCAGAAACGGGTTCGGGGCCTACGAGCAGTACGTC. It specifies CASRNGFGAYEQYV. V and J are TRBV6-5 and TRBJ2-7; D might be TRBD2 (5 bases). Germline lookup yields CDR1 MNHEY and CDR2 SVGAGI. Between the trimmed V and J ends, which lost 6 bases and 2 bases, there was a span of 14 bases. This CDR3 is built from 14 residues.

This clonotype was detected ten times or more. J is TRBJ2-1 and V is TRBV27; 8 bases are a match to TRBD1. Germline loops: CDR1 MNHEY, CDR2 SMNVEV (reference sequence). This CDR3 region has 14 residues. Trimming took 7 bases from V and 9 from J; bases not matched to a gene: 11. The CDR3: CASIPGQADREQFF. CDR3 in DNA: TGTGCCAGCATTCCGGGACAGGCCGACCGTGAGCAGTTCTTC.

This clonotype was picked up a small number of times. CDR3 residues: CSATAGSFMNTEAFF. As DNA, the CDR3 is TGCAGTGCTACGGCAGGATCGTTTATGAACACTGAAGCTTTCTTT. V is TRBV20-1 and J is TRBJ1-1; D is undetermined. This CDR3 has 15 residues. V was cut by 4 bases and J by 0 bases, with 15 bases left in between. Germline values: CDR1 DFQATT, CDR2 SNEGSKA (reference sequence).

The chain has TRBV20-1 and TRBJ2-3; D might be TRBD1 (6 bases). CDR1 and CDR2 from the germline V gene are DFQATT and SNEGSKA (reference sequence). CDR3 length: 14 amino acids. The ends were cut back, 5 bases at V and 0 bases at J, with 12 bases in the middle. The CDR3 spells CSARQALSTDTQYF. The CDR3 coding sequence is TGCAGTGCTCGACAGGCGCTAAGCACAGATACGCAGTATTTT.

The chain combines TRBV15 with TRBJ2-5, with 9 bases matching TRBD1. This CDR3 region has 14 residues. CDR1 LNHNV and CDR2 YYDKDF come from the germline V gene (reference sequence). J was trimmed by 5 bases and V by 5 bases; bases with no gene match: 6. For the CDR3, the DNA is TGTGCCACCAGCTTGACAGGGGGATCTGAGACCCAGTACTTC. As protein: CATSLTGGSETQYF.

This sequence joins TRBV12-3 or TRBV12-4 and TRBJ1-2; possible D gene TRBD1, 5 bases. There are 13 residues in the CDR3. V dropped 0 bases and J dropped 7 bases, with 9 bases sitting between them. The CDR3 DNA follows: TGTGCCAGCAGTTTAGCTCGGGGGTCTGGCTACACCTTC. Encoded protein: CASSLARGSGYTF.

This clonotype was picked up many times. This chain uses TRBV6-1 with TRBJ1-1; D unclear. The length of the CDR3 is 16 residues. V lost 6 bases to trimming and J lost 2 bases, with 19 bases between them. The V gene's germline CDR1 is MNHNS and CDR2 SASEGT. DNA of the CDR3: TGTGCCAGCAGACGATATTACGACCGGCGCAACACTGAAGCTTTCTTT. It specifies CASRRYYDRRNTEAFF.

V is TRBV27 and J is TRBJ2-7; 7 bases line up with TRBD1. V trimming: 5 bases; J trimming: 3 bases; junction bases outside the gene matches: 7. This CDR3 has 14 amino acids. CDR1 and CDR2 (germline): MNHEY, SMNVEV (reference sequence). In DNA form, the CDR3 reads TGTGCCAGCAGTCTCATCGGACAGGTCTACGAGCAGTACTTC. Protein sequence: CASSLIGQVYEQYF.

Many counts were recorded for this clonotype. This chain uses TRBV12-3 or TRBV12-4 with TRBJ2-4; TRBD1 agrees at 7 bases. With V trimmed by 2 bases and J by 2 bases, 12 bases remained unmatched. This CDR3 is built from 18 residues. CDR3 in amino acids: CASSLLTLTGMTKNIQYF. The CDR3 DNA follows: TGTGCCAGCAGTTTACTAACCCTGACAGGGATGACCAAAAACATTCAGTACTTC.

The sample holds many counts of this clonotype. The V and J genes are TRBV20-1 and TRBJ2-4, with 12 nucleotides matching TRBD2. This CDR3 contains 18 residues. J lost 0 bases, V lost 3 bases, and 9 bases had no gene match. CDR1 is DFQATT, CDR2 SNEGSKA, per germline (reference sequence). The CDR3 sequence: CSASRLAGDLLAKNIQYF. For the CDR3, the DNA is TGCAGTGCTAGCAGACTAGCGGGGGACCTCCTAGCCAAAAACATTCAGTACTTC.

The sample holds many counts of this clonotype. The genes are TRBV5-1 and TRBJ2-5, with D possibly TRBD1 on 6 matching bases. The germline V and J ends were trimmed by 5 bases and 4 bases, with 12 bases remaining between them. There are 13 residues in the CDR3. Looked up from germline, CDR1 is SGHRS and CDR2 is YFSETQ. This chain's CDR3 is CASSMGTPETQYF. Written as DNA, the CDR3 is TGCGCCAGCAGTATGGGGACACCAGAGACCCAGTACTTC.

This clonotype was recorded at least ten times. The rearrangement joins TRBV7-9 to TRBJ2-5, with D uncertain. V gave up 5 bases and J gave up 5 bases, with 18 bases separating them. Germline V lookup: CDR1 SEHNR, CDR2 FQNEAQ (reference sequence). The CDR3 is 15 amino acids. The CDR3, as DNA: TGTGCCAGCAGCCCTAGGACGGAGTCGTGGGAGACCCAGTACTTC. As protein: CASSPRTESWETQYF. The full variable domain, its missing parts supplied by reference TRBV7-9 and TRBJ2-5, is DTGVSQNPRHKITKRGQNVTFRCDPISEHNRLYWYRQTLGQGPEFLTYFQNEAQLEKSRLLSDRFSAERPKGSFSTLEIQRTEQGDSAMYLCASSPRTESWETQYFGPGTRLLVL.

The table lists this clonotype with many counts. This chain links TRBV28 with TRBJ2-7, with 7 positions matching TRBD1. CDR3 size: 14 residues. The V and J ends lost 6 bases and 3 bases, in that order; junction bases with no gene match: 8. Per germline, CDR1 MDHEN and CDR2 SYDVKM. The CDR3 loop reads CASRPGTAFYEQYV. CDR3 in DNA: TGTGCCAGCAGGCCCGGGACAGCTTTCTACGAGCAGTACGTC.

CDR3 residues: CASSYSQGLSSPLHF. The DNA of the CDR3 is TGTGCCAGCAGTTACTCCCAGGGGCTCAGTTCACCCCTCCACTTT. The chain combines TRBV6-5 with TRBJ1-6, with D possibly matching TRBD1 (6 bases). CDR1 and CDR2 (germline): MNHEY, SVGAGI. The ends were cut back, 0 bases at V and 9 bases at J, with 12 bases in the middle. This CDR3 comprises 15 residues.